These 19 T cell receptor beta chains were sequenced from one sample in a study of blood T cell repertoires in COVID-19. Clones were read by immunoSEQ multiplex PCR, and TCRdb kept only the in-frame ones, dropping some. This sample has fewer than 350,000 clones, with around 86% found just once. Specimen: PBMCs or T cells enriched from blood (not recorded which). These receptors originate from a man aged 55 to 69 who had recovered from COVID-19.

The CDR3 nucleotides are TGTGCCAGCAGCCAAGCTTGGGACATCTCCTACGAGCAGTACTTC. Its protein is CASSQAWDISYEQYF. The chain has TRBV3-1 (or the pseudogene TRBV3-2) and TRBJ2-7; TRBD1 might be the D (6 bases). The CDR3 extends over 15 amino acids. Germline V gene lookup returns CDR1 LGHDT and CDR2 YNNKEL (reference sequence). With 1 base removed from V and 0 bases from J, the gap between germline ends came to 10 bases.

The J gene is TRBJ2-7, the V gene TRBV6-4; D may be TRBD1 (5 bases). V lost 4 bases to trimming and J lost 13 bases, with 14 bases between them. The germline gives CDR1 MRHNA, CDR2 SNTAGT. This CDR3 has 11 residues. The CDR3 spells CASSVWGALYF. CDR3 sequence (DNA): TGTGCCAGCAGTGTCTGGGGCGCGCTCTACTTC.

This clone came up once. The chain carries TRBV6-7 and TRBJ2-7; D is ambiguous. TRBV6-7 is annotated as an ORF whose role is uncertain. V lost 5 bases and J 6 bases, leaving 11 bases between the germline ends. The CDR3 sequence is 12 residues long. CDR3 in amino acids: CASSNPRIEQYF. CDR3 nucleotides: TGTGCCAGCAGTAACCCCAGGATCGAGCAGTACTTC.

A single count supports this clone. V gene TRBV5-1 combines with J gene TRBJ2-5, with D maybe TRBD1 (6 bases). Trimming left V 2 bases short and J 5 bases short, with 19 bases between. CDR1 SGHRS and CDR2 YFSETQ come from the germline V gene. This CDR3 contains 16 residues. CDR3 residues: CASSFYGTSGEETQYF. CDR3 nucleotides: TGCGCCAGCAGCTTCTACGGGACATCTGGGGAGGAGACCCAGTACTTC.

J is TRBJ1-2 and V is TRBV19, with 9 positions matching TRBD1. The CDR3 extends over 15 amino acids. CDR1 is LNHDA and CDR2 is SQIVND in the germline V gene (reference sequence). The V and J ends lost 5 bases and 4 bases, in that order; junction bases with no gene match: 8. For the CDR3, the DNA is TGTGCCAGTAGTGCCCCGGGACAGGGAGTCTATGGCTACACCTTC. This encodes CASSAPGQGVYGYTF.

The V gene is TRBV18, the J gene TRBJ2-7, with 9 nucleotides matching TRBD1. Per germline, CDR1 KGHSH and CDR2 LQKENI. Trimming at V came to 4 bases and at J to 2 bases, leaving 12 bases not matched to a gene. The CDR3 totals 17 residues. The CDR3 nucleotides are TGTGCCAGCTCACTAGGGCCCCGGGACAGGGTGACCTACGAGCAGTACTTC. Its protein is CASSLGPRDRVTYEQYF.

This clone showed up just a few times. The chain uses TRBV4-1 and TRBJ2-3; TRBD1 agrees at 9 bases. Germline CDR1 is MGHRA and CDR2 is YSYEKL. The J segment lost 5 bases and the V segment lost 2 bases, leaving 8 bases of the junction unmatched. The CDR3 has 16 residues. CDR3: CASSQKTGGRIDTQYF. The CDR3 DNA reads as TGCGCCAGCAGCCAAAAGACAGGGGGTCGGATAGATACGCAGTATTTT.

J is TRBJ2-2 and V is TRBV4-1, with 8 bases lining up with TRBD1. The CDR3 is made up of 17 amino acids. CDR1 is MGHRA, CDR2 YSYEKL, per germline. After removal of 3 bases from V and 4 bases from J, the junction contained 10 bases not matched to a gene. The CDR3 spells CASSQRRGQGVTGELFF. CDR3 nucleotides: TGCGCCAGCAGCCAGAGACGAGGACAGGGTGTCACCGGGGAGCTGTTTTTT.

The chain recombines TRBV30 with TRBJ2-2; a weak D match, TRBD1 (6 bases). This CDR3 is built from 14 residues. V gave up 7 bases and J gave up 1 base, with 13 bases separating them. The V gene's germline CDR1 is GTSNPN and CDR2 SVGIG (reference sequence). This chain's CDR3 is CASRSRGNTGELFF. The CDR3 bases are TGTGCCTCTCGCAGCAGGGGGAACACCGGGGAGCTGTTTTTT.

CDR3 residues: CASSQDAVNGYGYTF. The DNA for the CDR3 is TGCGCCAGCAGCCAAGATGCGGTGAATGGCTATGGCTACACCTTC. The chain carries TRBV4-3 and TRBJ1-2; D gene unclear. Trimming took off 0 bases at V and 4 bases at J, with 12 bases between the two ends. The CDR3 has 15 residues. From germline, CDR1 is LGHNA and CDR2 YSLEER.

This clone appeared a few times. This sequence joins TRBV28 and TRBJ2-7; TRBD1 is a possible D gene (5 bases). The CDR3 loop spans 14 amino acids. CDR1 MDHEN and CDR2 SYDVKM come from the germline V gene. The V and J ends lost 5 bases and 1 base respectively, with 12 bases between them. The DNA for the CDR3 is TGTGCCAGCAGTAGGCCCAGGGAATCCTACGAGCAGTACTTC. Protein: CASSRPRESYEQYF.

V and J are TRBV29-1 and TRBJ2-5, with 8 nucleotides matching TRBD2. This CDR3 spans 15 amino acids. V lost 7 bases and J lost 2; bases outside the gene matches: 12. Germline V gene data show CDR1 as SQVTM and CDR2 as ANQGSEA. The CDR3 is CSALGAGGWQETQYF. Here the CDR3 DNA reads TGCAGCGCTTTGGGGGCGGGAGGCTGGCAAGAGACCCAGTACTTC.

The chain carries TRBV24-1 and TRBJ2-2, with a possible D match to TRBD1 (5 bases). This CDR3 has 16 amino acids. V lost 1 base, J lost 3 bases, and 11 bases lay in between. Per germline, CDR1 KGHDR and CDR2 SFDVKD. As DNA, the CDR3 is TGTGCCACCAGTGATTTCCTACCAGGGTACACCGGGGAGCTGTTTTTT. This translates into CATSDFLPGYTGELFF.

The rearrangement uses TRBV19 and TRBJ1-4; TRBD1 is a possible D gene (6 bases). The CDR3 extends over 14 amino acids. The germline V and J ends were trimmed by 6 bases and 5 bases, with 13 bases remaining between them. Germline CDR1 is LNHDA and CDR2 is SQIVND (reference sequence). CDR3: CASRDSPGNEKLFF. CDR3 nucleotides: TGTGCCAGTAGGGACAGCCCCGGAAATGAAAAACTGTTTTTT.

The chain carries TRBV5-4 and TRBJ1-2; 7 positions match TRBD1. The germline V gene has CDR1 SGHNT and CDR2 YYREEE (reference sequence). The CDR3 consists of 15 residues. V shed 4 bases, J shed 0 bases, and the junction held 6 bases outside the gene matches. CDR3 in amino acids: CASSLGTAANYGYTF. In DNA, the CDR3 is TGTGCCAGCAGCCTGGGGACAGCAGCTAACTATGGCTACACCTTC.

This chain links TRBV7-2 with TRBJ2-3; D call uncertain. The CDR3 has 12 residues. CDR1 SGHTA and CDR2 FQGNSA come from the germline V gene. Trimming shortened V by 3 bases and J by 2 bases, and 3 bases separated the two germline ends. The CDR3 here is CASSLATDTQYF. The CDR3 DNA follows: TGTGCCAGCAGCTTGGCCACAGATACGCAGTATTTT.

This rearrangement joins TRBV7-3 to TRBJ2-7; D is perhaps TRBD1 (5 bases). The CDR3 covers 15 residues. V lost 5 bases and J lost 3, with 17 bases in between. Germline assignment: CDR1 SGHTA and CDR2 FQGTGA. CDR3 DNA: TGTGCCAGCAGCCCTACCCTCCAGGGATACTACGAGCAGTACTTC. Protein sequence: CASSPTLQGYYEQYF.

Worth noting for this clone: This sample also contains other DNA sequences that code for the same CDR3. The V call is TRBV7-6, the J call TRBJ2-7, with D unresolved. Trimming took off 1 base at V and 2 bases at J, with 9 bases between the two ends. The CDR3 runs to 14 residues. The germline V gene has CDR1 SGHVS and CDR2 FNYEAQ. CDR3 sequence reads: CASSLEPDTYEQYF. The CDR3 nucleotides read TGTGCCAGCAGCTTAGAGCCCGACACCTACGAGCAGTACTTC.

The chain uses TRBV3-1 (or the pseudogene TRBV3-2) and TRBJ1-3, with 10 nucleotides matching TRBD1. This CDR3 is 15 amino acids long. Germline-derived CDR1 and CDR2 are LGHDT and YNNKEL (reference sequence). After removal of 5 bases from V and 4 bases from J, the junction contained 5 bases not matched to a gene. CDR3 protein: CASSIGTGAGNTIYF. The CDR3 DNA reads as TGTGCCAGCAGCATCGGGACAGGGGCCGGAAACACCATATATTTT.